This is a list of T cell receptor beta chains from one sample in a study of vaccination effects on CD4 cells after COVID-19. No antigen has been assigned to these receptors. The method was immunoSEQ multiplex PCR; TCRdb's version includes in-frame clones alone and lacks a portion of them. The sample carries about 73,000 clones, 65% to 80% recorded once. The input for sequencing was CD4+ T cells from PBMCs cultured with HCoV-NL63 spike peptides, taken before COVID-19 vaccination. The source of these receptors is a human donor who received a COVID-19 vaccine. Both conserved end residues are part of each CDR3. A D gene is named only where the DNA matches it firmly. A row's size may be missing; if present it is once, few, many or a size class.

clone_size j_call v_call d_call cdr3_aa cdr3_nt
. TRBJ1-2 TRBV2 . CASSPATGLKSNYGYTF TGTGCCAGCAGTCCCGCCACAGGGCTAAAGTCTAACTATGGCTACACCTTC
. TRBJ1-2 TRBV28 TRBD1 CASKKGQGDGYTF TGTGCCAGCAAAAAGGGACAGGGGGATGGCTACACCTTC
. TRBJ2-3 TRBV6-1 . CASSEAWVPPTQYF TGTGCCAGCAGTGAAGCGTGGGTCCCCCCGACGCAGTATTTT
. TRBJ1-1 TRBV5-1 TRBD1 CASSSWTGAMNTEAFF TGCGCCAGCAGCTCCTGGACAGGGGCCATGAACACTGAAGCTTTCTTT
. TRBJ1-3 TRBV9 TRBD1 CASSAGQGTIYF TGTGCCAGCAGCGCAGGACAGGGCACCATATATTTT
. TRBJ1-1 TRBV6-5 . CASRGSGQGAEAFF TGTGCCAGCCGGGGCTCGGGGCAGGGAGCTGAAGCTTTCTTT
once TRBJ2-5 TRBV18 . CASSPQGTAQETQYF TGTGCCAGCTCACCACAGGGTACGGCCCAAGAGACCCAGTACTTC
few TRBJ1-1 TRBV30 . CAWRRAPGNTEAFF TGTGCCTGGAGGAGGGCCCCAGGGAACACTGAAGCTTTCTTT
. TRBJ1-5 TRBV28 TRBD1 CASRLSQGWEPQHF TGTGCCAGCAGACTATCACAGGGGTGGGAGCCCCAGCATTTT
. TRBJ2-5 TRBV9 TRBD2 CASSVGLSGGQETQYF TGTGCCAGCAGCGTAGGTCTCAGCGGGGGCCAAGAGACCCAGTACTTC
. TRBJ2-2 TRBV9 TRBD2 CASSGTSGGWNTGELFF TGTGCCAGCAGCGGGACTAGCGGGGGGTGGAACACCGGGGAGCTGTTTTTT
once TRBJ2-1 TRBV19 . CASRPGLYNEQFF TGTGCCAGTAGACCGGGTCTATACAATGAGCAGTTCTTC
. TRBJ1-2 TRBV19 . CATQSPHTANYGYTF TGTGCCACCCAATCCCCTCACACCGCTAACTATGGCTACACCTTC
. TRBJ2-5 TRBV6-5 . CASSRAIETQYF TGTGCCAGCAGCCGGGCCATAGAGACCCAGTACTTC
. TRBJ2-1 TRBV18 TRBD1 CASSPPGTGVREQFF TGTGCCAGCTCACCACCCGGGACAGGGGTGCGGGAGCAGTTCTTC
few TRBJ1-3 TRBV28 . CASSLRTSGNTIYF TGTGCCAGCAGTTTAAGGACCTCTGGAAACACCATATATTTT
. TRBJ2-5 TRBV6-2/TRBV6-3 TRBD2 CASSYTSVGETQYF TGTGCCAGCAGTTACACTAGCGTGGGAGAGACCCAGTACTTC
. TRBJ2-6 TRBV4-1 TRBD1 CASSAQGAGANVLTF TGCGCCAGCAGCGCACAGGGGGCCGGGGCCAACGTCCTGACTTTC
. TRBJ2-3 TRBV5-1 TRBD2 CASSSTSGVSTDTQYF TGCGCCAGCAGCTCTACTAGCGGGGTTAGCACAGATACGCAGTATTTT
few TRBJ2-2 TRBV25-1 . CASRRDTNTGELFF TGTGCCAGCAGACGGGACACGAACACCGGGGAGCTGTTTTTT
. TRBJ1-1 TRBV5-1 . CASSLVGLSTEAFF TGCGCCAGCAGCTTGGTTGGACTTTCCACTGAAGCTTTCTTT
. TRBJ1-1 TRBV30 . CAWSGRGGRDTEAFF TGTGCCTGGAGTGGCCGGGGAGGGAGGGACACTGAAGCTTTCTTT
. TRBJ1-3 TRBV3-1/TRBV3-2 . CARRVSGNTIYF TGTGCCAGAAGGGTTTCTGGAAACACCATATATTTT
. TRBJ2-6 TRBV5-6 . CASSLLPSGANVLTF TGTGCCAGCAGCTTGCTCCCCTCTGGGGCCAACGTCCTGACTTTC
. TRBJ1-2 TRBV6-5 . CASSYGGARGYTF TGTGCCAGCAGTTACGGTGGGGCTAGGGGCTACACCTTC
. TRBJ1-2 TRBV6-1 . CASRLTQGYGYTF TGTGCCAGCAGGCTGACGCAGGGGTATGGCTACACCTTC
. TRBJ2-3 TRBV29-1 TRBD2 CSVENTMTSGSTDTQYF TGCAGCGTTGAGAATACAATGACTAGCGGATCCACAGATACGCAGTATTTT
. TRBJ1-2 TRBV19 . CASSSPQGHRGHGYTF TGTGCCAGTAGTTCTCCCCAGGGACATCGGGGGCATGGCTACACCTTC
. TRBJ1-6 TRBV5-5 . CASSLDQGRRSPLHF TGTGCCAGCAGCCTTGATCAGGGGCGCCGTTCACCCCTCCACTTT
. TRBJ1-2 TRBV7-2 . CASSLAKGETGYTF TGTGCCAGCAGCTTGGCTAAGGGGGAGACGGGCTACACCTTC
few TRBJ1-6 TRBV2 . CAGQSSYNSPLHF TGTGCCGGCCAAAGCTCCTATAATTCACCCCTCCACTTT
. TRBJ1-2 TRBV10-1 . CASSERRDYGYTF TGCGCCAGCAGTGAGAGGAGGGACTATGGCTACACCTTC
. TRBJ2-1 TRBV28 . CASSPPQTGSYNEQFF TGTGCCAGCAGTCCCCCTCAAACAGGGTCCTACAATGAGCAGTTCTTC
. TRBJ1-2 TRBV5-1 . CASRPDPGGGYTF TGCGCCAGCAGACCGGACCCTGGGGGAGGCTACACCTTC
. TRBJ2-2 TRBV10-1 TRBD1 CASSETSPTGGYTGELFF TGCGCCAGCAGTGAGACCTCCCCGACAGGGGGGTACACCGGGGAGCTGTTTTTT
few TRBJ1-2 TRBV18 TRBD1 CASSPQRDSYGYTF TGTGCCAGCTCACCCCAGCGGGACAGCTATGGCTACACCTTC
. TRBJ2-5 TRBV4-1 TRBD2 CASSRSPGGQETQYF TGCGCCAGCAGTCGCTCTCCGGGGGGGCAAGAGACCCAGTACTTC
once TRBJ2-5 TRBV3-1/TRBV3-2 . CASSHHGGTTQTQYF TGTGCCAGCAGCCACCATGGCGGGACCACGCAGACCCAGTACTTC
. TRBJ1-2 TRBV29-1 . CSVEDIREYGYTF TGCAGCGTTGAAGACATTAGGGAGTATGGCTACACCTTC
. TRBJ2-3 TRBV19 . CASSQQVGADTQYF TGTGCCAGTAGTCAACAGGTTGGGGCAGATACGCAGTATTTT
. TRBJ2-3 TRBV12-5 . CASGLGPGEVDTQYF TGTGCTAGTGGTTTGGGGCCAGGGGAGGTAGATACGCAGTATTTT
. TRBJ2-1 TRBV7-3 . CASSATRAGYNEQFF TGTGCCAGCAGCGCCACAAGGGCAGGGTACAATGAGCAGTTCTTC
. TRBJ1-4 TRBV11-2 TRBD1 CASSRQGINEKLFF TGTGCCAGCAGCAGACAGGGGATTAATGAAAAACTGTTTTTT
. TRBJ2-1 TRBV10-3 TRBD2 CAISFSGGMGFF TGTGCCATCAGCTTTAGCGGGGGGATGGGGTTCTTC
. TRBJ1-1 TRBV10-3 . CAIRQVGGTEAFF TGTGCCATCCGCCAGGTGGGAGGGACTGAAGCTTTCTTT
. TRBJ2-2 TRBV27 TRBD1 CASSLDSKDREKLKSTGELFF TGTGCCAGCAGTTTAGACTCGAAGGACAGGGAAAAATTGAAGAGCACCGGGGAGCTGTTTTTT
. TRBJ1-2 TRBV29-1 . CSVESPTVYGYTF TGCAGCGTTGAATCCCCGACAGTCTATGGCTACACCTTC
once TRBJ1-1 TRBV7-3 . CASSLIGNTEAFF TGTGCCAGCAGCTTAATAGGGAACACTGAAGCTTTCTTT
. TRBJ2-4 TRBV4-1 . CASSQDLGAKNIQYF TGCGCCAGCAGCCAAGATTTGGGAGCCAAAAACATTCAGTACTTC
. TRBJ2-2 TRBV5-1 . CASSLWGAPTGELFF TGCGCCAGCAGCTTATGGGGGGCCCCCACCGGGGAGCTGTTTTTT